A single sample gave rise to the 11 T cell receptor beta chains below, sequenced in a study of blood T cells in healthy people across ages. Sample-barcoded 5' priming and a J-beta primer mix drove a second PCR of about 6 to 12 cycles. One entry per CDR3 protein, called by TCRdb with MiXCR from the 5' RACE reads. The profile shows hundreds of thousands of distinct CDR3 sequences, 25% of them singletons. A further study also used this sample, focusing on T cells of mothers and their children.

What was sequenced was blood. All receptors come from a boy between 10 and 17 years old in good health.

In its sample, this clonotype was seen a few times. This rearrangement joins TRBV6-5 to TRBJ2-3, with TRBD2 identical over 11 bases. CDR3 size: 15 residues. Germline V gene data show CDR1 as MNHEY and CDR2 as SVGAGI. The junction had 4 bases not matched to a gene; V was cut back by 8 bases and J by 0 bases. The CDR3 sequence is CASGVAGGSTDTQYF. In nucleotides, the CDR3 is TGTGCCAGCGGAGTAGCGGGGGGGAGCACAGATACGCAGTATTTT.

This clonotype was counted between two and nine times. The CDR3 DNA reads as TGTGCCAGCAGTTCAGCTATTGAAGCTTTCTTT. Translated: CASSSAIEAFF. The rearrangement links TRBV2 to TRBJ1-1; no firm D call. Deletions cut 5 bases from V and 7 bases from J, with 8 bases between. This CDR3 has 11 residues. CDR1 SNHLY and CDR2 FYNNEI come from the germline V gene.

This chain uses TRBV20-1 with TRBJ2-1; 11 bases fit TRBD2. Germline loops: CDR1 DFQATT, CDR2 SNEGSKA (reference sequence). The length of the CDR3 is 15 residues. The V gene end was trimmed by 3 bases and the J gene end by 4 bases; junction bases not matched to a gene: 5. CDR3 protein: CSARATSGGYNEQFF. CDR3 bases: TGCAGTGCTAGGGCAACTAGCGGGGGATACAATGAGCAGTTCTTC.

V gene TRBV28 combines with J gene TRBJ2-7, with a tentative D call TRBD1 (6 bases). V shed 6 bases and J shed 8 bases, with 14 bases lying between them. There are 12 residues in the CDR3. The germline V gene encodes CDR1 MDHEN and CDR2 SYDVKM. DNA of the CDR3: TGTGCCAGCAGCCAGGGGCCGGACCAGCAGTACTTC. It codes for CASSQGPDQQYF.

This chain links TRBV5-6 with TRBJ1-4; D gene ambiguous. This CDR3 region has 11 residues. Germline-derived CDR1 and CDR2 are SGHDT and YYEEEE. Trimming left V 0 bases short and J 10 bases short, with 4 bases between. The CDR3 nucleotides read TGTGCCAGCAGCTTGGAGGGAAAACTGTTTTTT. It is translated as CASSLEGKLFF.

In nucleotides, the CDR3 is TGTGCCAGCAGACAAACTATGGGACAGCAAGAGACCCAGTACTTC. Encoded protein: CASRQTMGQQETQYF. V and J are TRBV6-5 and TRBJ2-5; 7 positions agree with TRBD1. CDR3 length: 15 amino acids. CDR1 is MNHEY and CDR2 is SVGAGI in the germline V gene. V dropped 6 bases and J dropped 2; count of bases not matched to a gene: 9.

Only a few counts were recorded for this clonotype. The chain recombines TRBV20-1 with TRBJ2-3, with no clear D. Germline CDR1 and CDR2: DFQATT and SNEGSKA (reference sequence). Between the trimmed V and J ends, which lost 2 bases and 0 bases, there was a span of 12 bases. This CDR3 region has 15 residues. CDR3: CSARLGMGSTDTQYF. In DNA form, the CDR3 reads TGCAGTGCTAGATTGGGGATGGGAAGCACAGATACGCAGTATTTT.

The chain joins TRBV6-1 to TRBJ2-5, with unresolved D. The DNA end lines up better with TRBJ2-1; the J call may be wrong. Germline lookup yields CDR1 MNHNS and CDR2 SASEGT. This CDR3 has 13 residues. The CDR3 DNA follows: TGTGCCAGCAGTGAAGTCCCCGACAATGAGCAGTTCTTC. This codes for CASSEVPDNEQFF.

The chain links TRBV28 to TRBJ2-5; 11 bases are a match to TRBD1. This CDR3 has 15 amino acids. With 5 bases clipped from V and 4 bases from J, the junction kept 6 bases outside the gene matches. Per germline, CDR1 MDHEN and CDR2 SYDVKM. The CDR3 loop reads CASSHSGTGGETQYF. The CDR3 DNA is TGTGCCAGCAGTCATTCCGGGACAGGGGGAGAGACCCAGTACTTC.

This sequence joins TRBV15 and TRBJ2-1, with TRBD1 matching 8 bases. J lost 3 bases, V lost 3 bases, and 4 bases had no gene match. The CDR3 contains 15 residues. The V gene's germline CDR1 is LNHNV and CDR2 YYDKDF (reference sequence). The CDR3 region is CATSSLTGVYNEQFF. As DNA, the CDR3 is TGTGCCACCAGCAGTTTGACAGGGGTCTACAATGAGCAGTTCTTC. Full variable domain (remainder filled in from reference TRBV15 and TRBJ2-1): DAMVIQNPRYQVTQFGKPVTLSCSQTLNHNVMYWYQQKSSQAPKLLFHYYDKDFNNEADTPDNFQSRRPNTSFCFLDIRSPGLGDTAMYLCATSSLTGVYNEQFFGPGTRLTVL.

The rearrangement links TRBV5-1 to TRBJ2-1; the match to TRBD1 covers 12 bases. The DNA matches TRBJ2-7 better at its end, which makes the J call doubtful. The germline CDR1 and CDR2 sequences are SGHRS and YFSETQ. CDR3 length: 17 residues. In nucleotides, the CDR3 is TGCGCCAGCAGTCAAGGCGACCCGGGACAGGGGGCCCACGAGCAGTACTTC. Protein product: CASSQGDPGQGAHEQYF.